Detailed here is one T cell receptor beta chain. Original methodology: Researchers report that nucleated cell counts were estimated from reference gene primer amplification. TCRdb's copy holds only in-frame clones and misses some; the assay was immunoSEQ multiplex PCR. D and trimming were read from the DNA, whereas the V and J calls and clone size are those reported in that table. Of about 670,000 clones listed, over 80% are singletons. This sample is drawn from a study of blood T cell repertoires in COVID-19. About the research overall: COVID-19 samples collected from the United States, Italy and Spain covered acute and convalescent phases. T cells, B-cell-depleted T cells, or PBMCs provided the cDNA or gDNA that served as material.

Germline CDR1 and CDR2: MNHEY and SVGAGI. V lost 6 bases to trimming and J lost 4 bases, with 19 bases between them. The CDR3 spans 15 residues. Sequencing was performed on peripheral blood. The rearrangement joins TRBV6-5 to TRBJ2-7; perhaps TRBD1 as D (5 bases). The sequence was obtained from a woman between 18 and 29 years old with acute or convalescent COVID-19. For the CDR3, the DNA is TGTGCCAGCAGCTATTTGACAGACCCCTCATACGAGCAGTACTTC. Translated, it gives CASSYLTDPSYEQYF.